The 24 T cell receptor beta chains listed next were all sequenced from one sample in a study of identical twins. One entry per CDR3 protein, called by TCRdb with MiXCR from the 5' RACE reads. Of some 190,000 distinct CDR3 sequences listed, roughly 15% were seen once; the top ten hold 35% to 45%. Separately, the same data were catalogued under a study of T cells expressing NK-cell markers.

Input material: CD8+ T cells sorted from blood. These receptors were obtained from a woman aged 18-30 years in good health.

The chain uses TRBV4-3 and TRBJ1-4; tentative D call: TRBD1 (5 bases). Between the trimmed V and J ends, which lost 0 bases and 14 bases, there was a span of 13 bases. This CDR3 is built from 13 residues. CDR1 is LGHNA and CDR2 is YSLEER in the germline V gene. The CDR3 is CASSQDGRGRLFF. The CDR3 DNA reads TGCGCCAGCAGCCAAGATGGGCGGGGACGGCTGTTTTTT.

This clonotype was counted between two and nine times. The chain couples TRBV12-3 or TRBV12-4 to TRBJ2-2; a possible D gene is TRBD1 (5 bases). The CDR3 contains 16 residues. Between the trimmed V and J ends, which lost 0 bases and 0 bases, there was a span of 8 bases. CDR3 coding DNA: TGTGCCAGCAGTTTAGCGCAGACAGCGAACACCGGGGAGCTGTTTTTT. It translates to CASSLAQTANTGELFF.

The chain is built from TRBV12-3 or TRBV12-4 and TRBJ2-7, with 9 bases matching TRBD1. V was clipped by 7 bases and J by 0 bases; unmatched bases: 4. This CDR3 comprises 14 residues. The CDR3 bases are TGTGCCAGCAACCGACAGGGGGACTCCTACGAGCAGTACTTC. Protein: CASNRQGDSYEQYF.

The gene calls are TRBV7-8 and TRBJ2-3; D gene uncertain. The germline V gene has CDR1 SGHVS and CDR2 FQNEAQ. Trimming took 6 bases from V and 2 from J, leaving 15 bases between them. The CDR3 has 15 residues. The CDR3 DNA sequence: TGTGCCAGCAGACACCTTGTGGATTCCACAGATACGCAGTATTTT. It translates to CASRHLVDSTDTQYF.

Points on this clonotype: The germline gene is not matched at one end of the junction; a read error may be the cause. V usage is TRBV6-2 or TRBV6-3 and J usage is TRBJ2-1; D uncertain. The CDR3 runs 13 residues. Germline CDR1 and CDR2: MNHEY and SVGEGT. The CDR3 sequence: CVSLRPGGNEQFF. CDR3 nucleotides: TGTGTCAGCCTCAGGCCCGGTGGCAATGAGCAGTTCTTC.

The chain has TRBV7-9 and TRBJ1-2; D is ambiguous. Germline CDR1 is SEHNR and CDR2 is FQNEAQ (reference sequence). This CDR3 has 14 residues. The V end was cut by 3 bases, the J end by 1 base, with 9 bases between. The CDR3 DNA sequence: TGTGCCAGCAGCTTCACCGCAGATAACTATGGCTACACCTTC. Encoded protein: CASSFTADNYGYTF. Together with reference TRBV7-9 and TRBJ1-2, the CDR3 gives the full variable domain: DTGVSQNPRHKITKRGQNVTFRCDPISEHNRLYWYRQTLGQGPEFLTYFQNEAQLEKSRLLSDRFSAERPKGSFSTLEIQRTEQGDSAMYLCASSFTADNYGYTFGSGTRLTVV.

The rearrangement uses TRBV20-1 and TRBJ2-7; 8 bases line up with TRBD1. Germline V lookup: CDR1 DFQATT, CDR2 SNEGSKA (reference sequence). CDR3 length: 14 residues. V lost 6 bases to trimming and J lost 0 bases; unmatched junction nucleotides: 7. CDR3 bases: TGCAGTGCCTACCGGACAGGGAGCTCCTACGAGCAGTACTTC. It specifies CSAYRTGSSYEQYF.

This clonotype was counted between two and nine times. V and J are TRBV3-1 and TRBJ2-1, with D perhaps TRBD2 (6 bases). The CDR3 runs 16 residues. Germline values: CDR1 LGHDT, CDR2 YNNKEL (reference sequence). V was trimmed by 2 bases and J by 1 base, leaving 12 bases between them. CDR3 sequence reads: CASSQWVGGSYNEQFF. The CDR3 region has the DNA TGTGCCAGCAGCCAATGGGTAGGAGGGTCCTACAATGAGCAGTTCTTC.

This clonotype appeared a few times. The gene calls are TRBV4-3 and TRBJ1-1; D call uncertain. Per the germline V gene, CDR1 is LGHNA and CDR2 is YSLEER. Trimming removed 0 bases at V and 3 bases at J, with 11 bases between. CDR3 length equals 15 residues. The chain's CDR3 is CASSQDTGVHTEAFF. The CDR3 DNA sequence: TGCGCCAGCAGCCAAGATACCGGAGTTCACACTGAAGCTTTCTTT.

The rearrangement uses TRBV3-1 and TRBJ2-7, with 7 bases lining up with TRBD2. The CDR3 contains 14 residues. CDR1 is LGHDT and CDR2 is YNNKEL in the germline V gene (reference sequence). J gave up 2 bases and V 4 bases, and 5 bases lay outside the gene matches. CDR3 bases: TGTGCCAGCAGCCCTGGCGGGGGAGCCTACGAGCAGTACTTC. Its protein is CASSPGGGAYEQYF.

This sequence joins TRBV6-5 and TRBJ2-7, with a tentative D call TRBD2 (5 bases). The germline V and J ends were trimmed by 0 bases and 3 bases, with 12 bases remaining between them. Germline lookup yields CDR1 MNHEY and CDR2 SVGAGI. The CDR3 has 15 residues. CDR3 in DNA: TGTGCCAGCAGTTACTCGAGAGCGGTTATCTACGAGCAGTACTTC. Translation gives CASSYSRAVIYEQYF.

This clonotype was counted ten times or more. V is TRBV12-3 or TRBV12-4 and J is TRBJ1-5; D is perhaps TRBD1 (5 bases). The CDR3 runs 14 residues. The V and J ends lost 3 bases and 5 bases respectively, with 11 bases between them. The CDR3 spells CASSFGGTDQPQHF. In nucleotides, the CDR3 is TGTGCCAGCAGTTTCGGAGGGACCGATCAGCCCCAGCATTTT.

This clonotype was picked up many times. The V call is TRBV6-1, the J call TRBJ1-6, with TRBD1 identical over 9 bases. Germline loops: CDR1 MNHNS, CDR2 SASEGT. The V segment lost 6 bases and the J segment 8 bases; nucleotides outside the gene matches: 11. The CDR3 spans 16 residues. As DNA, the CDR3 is TGTGCCAGCAGCCCTATACCGGGACAGGGCCATTCACCCCTCCACTTT. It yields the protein CASSPIPGQGHSPLHF.

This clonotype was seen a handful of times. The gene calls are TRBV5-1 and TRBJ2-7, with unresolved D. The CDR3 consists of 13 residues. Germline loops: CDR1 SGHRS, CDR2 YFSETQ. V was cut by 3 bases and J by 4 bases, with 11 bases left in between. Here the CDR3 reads CASSSTVGYEQYF. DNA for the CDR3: TGCGCCAGCAGCTCGACCGTGGGGTACGAGCAGTACTTC. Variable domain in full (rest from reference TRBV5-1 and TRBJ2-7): KAGVTQTPRYLIKTRGQQVTLSCSPISGHRSVSWYQQTPGQGLQFLFEYFSETQRNKGNFPGRFSGRQFSNSRSEMNVSTLELGDSALYLCASSSTVGYEQYFGPGTRLTVT.

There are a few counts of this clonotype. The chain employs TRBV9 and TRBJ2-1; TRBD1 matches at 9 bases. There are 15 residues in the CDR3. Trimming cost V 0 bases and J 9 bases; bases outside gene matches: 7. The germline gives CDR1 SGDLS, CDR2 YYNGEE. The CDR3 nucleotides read TGTGCCAGCAGCGTAGGAGAGACAGGGGGAGCTGAGCAGTTCTTC. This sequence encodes CASSVGETGGAEQFF.

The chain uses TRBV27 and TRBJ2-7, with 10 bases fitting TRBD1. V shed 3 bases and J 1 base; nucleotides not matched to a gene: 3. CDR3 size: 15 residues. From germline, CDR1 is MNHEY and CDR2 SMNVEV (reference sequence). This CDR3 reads CASSLTGGGSYEQYF. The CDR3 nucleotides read TGTGCCAGCAGTTTGACAGGGGGCGGTTCCTACGAGCAGTACTTC.

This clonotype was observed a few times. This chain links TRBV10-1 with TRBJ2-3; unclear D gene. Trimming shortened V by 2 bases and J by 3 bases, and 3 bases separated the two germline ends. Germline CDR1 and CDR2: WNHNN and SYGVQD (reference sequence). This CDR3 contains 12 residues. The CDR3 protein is CASSEETDTQYF. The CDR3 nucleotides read TGCGCCAGCAGTGAGGAAACAGATACGCAGTATTTT.

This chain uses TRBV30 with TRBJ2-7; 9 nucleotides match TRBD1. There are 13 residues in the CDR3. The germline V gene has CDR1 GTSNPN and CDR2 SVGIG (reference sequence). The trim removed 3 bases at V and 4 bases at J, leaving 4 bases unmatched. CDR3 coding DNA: TGTGCCTGGAGCACAGGGGGCCTTTACGAGCAGTACTTC. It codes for CAWSTGGLYEQYF. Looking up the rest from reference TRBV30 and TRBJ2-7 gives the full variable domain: SQTIHQWPATLVQPVGSPLSLECTVEGTSNPNLYWYRQAAGRGLQLLFYSVGIGQISSEVPQNLSASRPQDRQFILSSKKLLLSDSGFYLCAWSTGGLYEQYFGPGTRLTVT.

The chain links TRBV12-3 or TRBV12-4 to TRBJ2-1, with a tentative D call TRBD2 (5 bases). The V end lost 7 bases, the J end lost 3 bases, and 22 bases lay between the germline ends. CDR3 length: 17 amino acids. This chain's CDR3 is CASTLGRLPAYYNEQFF. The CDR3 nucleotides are TGTGCCAGCACCCTTGGGAGACTCCCAGCCTACTACAATGAGCAGTTCTTC.

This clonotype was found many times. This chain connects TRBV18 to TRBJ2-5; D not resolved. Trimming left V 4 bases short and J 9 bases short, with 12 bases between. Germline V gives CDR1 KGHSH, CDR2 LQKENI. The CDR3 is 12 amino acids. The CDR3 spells CASSQHRGAQYF. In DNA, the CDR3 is TGTGCCAGCTCACAACACCGAGGAGCCCAGTACTTC.

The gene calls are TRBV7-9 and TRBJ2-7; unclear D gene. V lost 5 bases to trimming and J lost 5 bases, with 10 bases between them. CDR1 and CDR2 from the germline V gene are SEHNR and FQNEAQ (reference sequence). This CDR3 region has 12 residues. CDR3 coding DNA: TGTGCCAGCAGCCTTAATATCCACGAGCAGTACTTC. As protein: CASSLNIHEQYF. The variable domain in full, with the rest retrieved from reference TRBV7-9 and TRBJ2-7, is DTGVSQNPRHKITKRGQNVTFRCDPISEHNRLYWYRQTLGQGPEFLTYFQNEAQLEKSRLLSDRFSAERPKGSFSTLEIQRTEQGDSAMYLCASSLNIHEQYFGPGTRLTVT.

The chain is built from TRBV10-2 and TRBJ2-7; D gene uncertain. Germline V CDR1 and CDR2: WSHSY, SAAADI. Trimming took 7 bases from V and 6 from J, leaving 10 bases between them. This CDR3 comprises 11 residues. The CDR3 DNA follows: TGCGCCAGCACCCGGTCCGCCGAGCAGTACTTC. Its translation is CASTRSAEQYF.

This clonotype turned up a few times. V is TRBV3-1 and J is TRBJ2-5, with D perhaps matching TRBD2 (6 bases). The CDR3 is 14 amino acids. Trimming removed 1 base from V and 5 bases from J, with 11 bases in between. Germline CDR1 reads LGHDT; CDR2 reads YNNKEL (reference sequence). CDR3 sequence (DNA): TGTGCCAGCAGCCAAGCGGGAGTCGGGGAGACCCAGTACTTC. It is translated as CASSQAGVGETQYF.

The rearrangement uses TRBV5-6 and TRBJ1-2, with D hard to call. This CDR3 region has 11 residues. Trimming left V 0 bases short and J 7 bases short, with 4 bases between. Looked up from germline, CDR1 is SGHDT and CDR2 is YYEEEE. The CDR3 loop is CASSLGPGYTF. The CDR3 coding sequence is TGTGCCAGCAGCTTGGGGCCTGGCTACACCTTC. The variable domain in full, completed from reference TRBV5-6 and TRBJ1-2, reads DAGVTQSPTHLIKTRGQQVTLRCSPKSGHDTVSWYQQALGQGPQFIFQYYEEEERQRGNFPDRFSGHQFPNYSSELNVNALLLGDSALYLCASSLGPGYTFGSGTRLTVV.